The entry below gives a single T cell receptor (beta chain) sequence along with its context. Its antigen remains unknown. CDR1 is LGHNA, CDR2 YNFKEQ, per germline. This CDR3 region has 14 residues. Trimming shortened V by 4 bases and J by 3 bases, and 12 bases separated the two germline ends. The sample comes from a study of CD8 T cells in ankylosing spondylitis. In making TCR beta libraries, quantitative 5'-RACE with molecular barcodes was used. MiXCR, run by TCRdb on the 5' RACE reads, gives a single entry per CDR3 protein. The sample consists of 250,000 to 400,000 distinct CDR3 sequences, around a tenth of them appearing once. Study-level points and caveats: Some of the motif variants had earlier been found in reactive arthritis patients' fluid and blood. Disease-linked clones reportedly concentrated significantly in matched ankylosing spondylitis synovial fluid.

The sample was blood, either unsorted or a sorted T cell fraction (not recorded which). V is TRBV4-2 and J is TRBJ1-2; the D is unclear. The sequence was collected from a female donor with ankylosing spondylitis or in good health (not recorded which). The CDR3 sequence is CASSPTGVHYGYTF. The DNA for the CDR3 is TGTGCCAGCAGCCCGACGGGAGTGCACTATGGCTACACCTTC.